One sample yielded the 13 T cell receptor beta chains listed below, sequenced in a study of shared T cell receptors in the human thymus. TCRdb keeps only in-frame clones here, not all; method: immunoSEQ multiplex PCR. The repertoire has roughly 550,000 clones, 75% to 80% of them found once; the top ten carry 0.01% to 0.015%. The data were also submitted as part of a second study, on human thymus T cells.

The sequenced sample consisted of thymocytes. Source of these receptors: a boy under two years old with a congenital heart defect.

This clone was found a few times. J is TRBJ1-1 and V is TRBV7-2, with D maybe TRBD1 (6 bases). Germline CDR1 reads SGHTA; CDR2 reads FQGNSA. CDR3 length: 16 residues. Trimming left V 7 bases short and J 0 bases short, with 18 bases between. The CDR3 DNA reads as TGTGCCAGCACCGGGGCCCAACAGGGCTTGAACACTGAAGCTTTCTTT. It encodes CASTGAQQGLNTEAFF. Using reference TRBV7-2 and TRBJ1-1 for the parts outside the CDR3, the full variable domain is GAGVSQSPSNKVTEKGKDVELRCDPISGHTALYWYRQSLGQGLEFLIYFQGNSAPDKSGLPSDRFSAERTGGSVSTLTIQRTQQEDSAVYLCASTGAQQGLNTEAFFGQGTRLTVV.

This clone was found a few times. This chain joins TRBV5-1 and TRBJ1-4; D gene ambiguous. V gave up 0 bases and J gave up 5 bases, with 5 bases separating them. The CDR3 runs 13 residues. Germline-derived CDR1 and CDR2 are SGHRS and YFSETQ. Here the CDR3 reads CASSLGQNEKLFF. Here the CDR3 DNA reads TGCGCCAGCAGCTTGGGGCAGAATGAAAAACTGTTTTTT. The variable domain in full, completed from reference TRBV5-1 and TRBJ1-4, reads KAGVTQTPRYLIKTRGQQVTLSCSPISGHRSVSWYQQTPGQGLQFLFEYFSETQRNKGNFPGRFSGRQFSNSRSEMNVSTLELGDSALYLCASSLGQNEKLFFGSGTQLSVL.

The V gene is TRBV5-4, the J gene TRBJ2-3, with 10 bases identical to TRBD2. This CDR3 has 14 amino acids. CDR1 is SGHNT and CDR2 is YYREEE in the germline V gene (reference sequence). V trimming: 4 bases; J trimming: 5 bases; junction bases outside the gene matches: 4. Written as DNA, the CDR3 is TGTGCCAGCAGCCTATGGACTAGCGGAGATACGCAGTATTTT. This encodes CASSLWTSGDTQYF.

The chain recombines TRBV12-5 with TRBJ1-3; TRBD1 agrees at 12 bases. Trimming removed 1 base from V and 2 bases from J; junction bases left unmatched: 12. Germline loops: CDR1 LGHNT, CDR2 FRNRAP. The CDR3 is made up of 20 amino acids. This CDR3 reads CASGLDRDRGQESPGNTIYF. The CDR3 DNA is TGTGCTAGTGGTTTGGACCGGGACAGGGGGCAGGAAAGCCCTGGAAACACCATATATTTT.

This rearrangement joins TRBV28 to TRBJ2-7; 7 bases align to TRBD1. Germline CDR1 MDHEN, CDR2 SYDVKM. The CDR3 length is 15 residues. The V segment lost 7 bases and the J segment 5 bases; nucleotides outside the gene matches: 14. The CDR3 DNA follows: TGTGCCAGCAAGACAGGGAAAGGTTCCTGGGACGAGCAGTACTTC. It yields the protein CASKTGKGSWDEQYF.

V usage is TRBV25-1 and J usage is TRBJ2-1; 7 nucleotides align to TRBD2. CDR3 size: 13 residues. V lost 11 bases to trimming and J lost 0 bases; unmatched junction nucleotides: 4. The germline gives CDR1 MGHDK, CDR2 SYGVNS. The CDR3 DNA follows: TGTGCCGTTCAGCGGGACTCCTACAATGAGCAGTTCTTC. This translates into CAVQRDSYNEQFF.

The chain couples TRBV28 to TRBJ2-7; D may be TRBD1 (7 bases). CDR3 length: 13 amino acids. Germline V gives CDR1 MDHEN, CDR2 SYDVKM. Trimming removed 5 bases from V and 2 bases from J, with 10 bases in between. CDR3 protein: CASSAGQTYEQYF. The CDR3 coding sequence is TGTGCCAGCAGTGCGGGACAGACCTACGAGCAGTACTTC.

This chain connects TRBV15 to TRBJ2-1; 7 nucleotides agree with TRBD2. The CDR3 contains 14 residues. V shed 5 bases and J 7 bases; nucleotides not matched to a gene: 8. CDR1 is LNHNV and CDR2 is YYDKDF in the germline V gene (reference sequence). CDR3: CATSSQRGKNEQFF. The CDR3 coding sequence is TGTGCCACCAGCTCACAGCGGGGCAAAAATGAGCAGTTCTTC.

A single count supports this clone. V usage is TRBV9 and J usage is TRBJ2-7; 8 bases fit TRBD2. The CDR3 consists of 17 residues. Germline values: CDR1 SGDLS, CDR2 YYNGEE. The V gene end was trimmed by 0 bases and the J gene end by 1 base; junction bases not matched to a gene: 9. The CDR3 loop reads CASSVGVPGTRSYEQYF. The CDR3 DNA sequence: TGTGCCAGCAGCGTAGGTGTTCCGGGGACTAGGTCCTACGAGCAGTACTTC.

The table lists this clone with a few counts. V is TRBV29-1 and J is TRBJ2-3; D perhaps matches TRBD2 (5 bases). Germline lookup yields CDR1 SQVTM and CDR2 ANQGSEA. The V end was cut by 4 bases, the J end by 3 bases, with 11 bases between. This CDR3 has 13 amino acids. The CDR3 reads CSVVKWETDTQYF. CDR3 in DNA: TGCAGCGTTGTGAAGTGGGAGACAGATACGCAGTATTTT.

The V call is TRBV7-3, the J call TRBJ2-1; 8 bases align to TRBD2. This CDR3 contains 19 residues. The ends lost 1 base at V and 3 bases at J; junction bases unmatched: 14. Per germline, CDR1 SGHTA and CDR2 FQGTGA. DNA for the CDR3: TGTGCCAGCAGCTTAATCGGGACTAGGTCCCGGGATGGCTACAATGAGCAGTTCTTC. This gives the protein CASSLIGTRSRDGYNEQFF.

V usage is TRBV5-6 and J usage is TRBJ2-5, with TRBD2 identical over 8 bases. This CDR3 is 15 amino acids long. J lost 7 bases, V lost 0 bases, and 8 bases had no gene match. CDR1 is SGHDT, CDR2 YYEEEE, per germline. The CDR3 sequence: CASSLGLARGGTQYF. CDR3 coding DNA: TGTGCCAGCAGCTTGGGACTAGCGAGGGGTGGGACCCAGTACTTC.

The genes are TRBV10-3 and TRBJ1-1; tentative D call: TRBD1 (6 bases). CDR3 length: 17 amino acids. V was pared by 8 bases and J by 2 bases, with 24 bases between. The germline V gene encodes CDR1 ENHRY and CDR2 SYGVKD. The DNA of the CDR3 is TGTGCCATCGGGGGGGGACATGCGATTTTGGGCAACACTGAAGCTTTCTTT. Protein product: CAIGGGHAILGNTEAFF.